This is a list of T cell receptor beta chains from one sample in a study of somatic mutations in cytotoxic T cells in rheumatoid arthritis. Method: immunoSEQ multiplex PCR; TCRdb's copy keeps in-frame clones and lacks some. The table shows 15,000 to 20,000 clones, with around 77% occurring only once. Input material: CD8+ T cells sorted from blood. The receptors come from an adult with rheumatoid arthritis. Both conserved end residues are part of each CDR3. The order of the fields is clone size, D gene, V gene, J gene, CDR3 DNA, CDR3 protein. D genes are given only for firm matches. Rows may omit the clone size; those that give it use once, few, many or a size class.

clone_size: NA; d_call: TRBD2; v_call: TRBV7-9; j_call: TRBJ2-3; cdr3_nt: TGTGCCAGCAGCTTACTAGCGGGGGGATCAGATACGCAGTATTTT; cdr3_aa: CASSLLAGGSDTQYF
clone_size: NA; d_call: NA; v_call: TRBV19; j_call: TRBJ2-7; cdr3_nt: TGTGCCAGTAGTATAGGAATAGCCCTAGAGCAGTACTTC; cdr3_aa: CASSIGIALEQYF
clone_size: NA; d_call: NA; v_call: TRBV28; j_call: TRBJ2-1; cdr3_nt: TGTGCCAGCAGCCTAGGGGGGACAGTTGAGCAGTTCTTC; cdr3_aa: CASSLGGTVEQFF
clone_size: NA; d_call: NA; v_call: TRBV27; j_call: TRBJ1-4; cdr3_nt: TGTGCCAGCAGTTTATCTTCGGGGGCGGGTTATGAAAAACTGTTTTTT; cdr3_aa: CASSLSSGAGYEKLFF
clone_size: NA; d_call: NA; v_call: TRBV18; j_call: TRBJ2-1; cdr3_nt: TGTGCCAGCTCATTTCCCGACGGGTACCTGGGGGAGCAGCAGTTCTTC; cdr3_aa: CASSFPDGYLGEQQFF
clone_size: NA; d_call: NA; v_call: TRBV10-3; j_call: TRBJ2-1; cdr3_nt: TGTGCCATCAGTGAGTCGGCACGTTCACGGAATGAGCAGTTCTTC; cdr3_aa: CAISESARSRNEQFF
clone_size: NA; d_call: NA; v_call: TRBV4-1; j_call: TRBJ1-2; cdr3_nt: TGCGCCAGCAGCCCCTTTAGAGGTAACTATGGCTACACCTTC; cdr3_aa: CASSPFRGNYGYTF
clone_size: NA; d_call: NA; v_call: TRBV15; j_call: TRBJ2-7; cdr3_nt: TGTGCCACCAGCAACGACAGATCCTACGAGCAGTACTTC; cdr3_aa: CATSNDRSYEQYF
clone_size: NA; d_call: NA; v_call: TRBV18; j_call: TRBJ1-4; cdr3_nt: TGTGCCAGCTCACCGGGAGAAAAACTGTTTTTT; cdr3_aa: CASSPGEKLFF
clone_size: once; d_call: TRBD2; v_call: TRBV30; j_call: TRBJ2-3; cdr3_nt: TGTGCCTGGACAACCGGGACTAGCTCCACAGATACGCAGTATTTT; cdr3_aa: CAWTTGTSSTDTQYF
clone_size: once; d_call: TRBD1; v_call: TRBV27; j_call: TRBJ1-6; cdr3_nt: TGTGCCAGCAGTCCCGGACAGGGGCGGGTTTGGTCACCCCTCCACTTT; cdr3_aa: CASSPGQGRVWSPLHF
clone_size: NA; d_call: TRBD2; v_call: TRBV4-1; j_call: TRBJ2-5; cdr3_nt: TGCGCCAGCAGCCCACCCGGGCTAGCGGGTACCCTGAGAGAGACCCAGTACTTC; cdr3_aa: CASSPPGLAGTLRETQYF
clone_size: NA; d_call: TRBD2; v_call: TRBV4-1; j_call: TRBJ2-7; cdr3_nt: TGCGCCAGCAGCCAGTTAGCGGGGGGGAAAAGCTCCTACGAGCAGTACTTC; cdr3_aa: CASSQLAGGKSSYEQYF